The 21 T cell receptor beta chains listed next were all sequenced from one sample in a study of radiotherapy plus CTLA-4 blockade in lung cancer (dated 2018 in TCRdb). Receptors were amplified or captured by the immunoSEQ multiplex PCR assay. TCRdb holds this immuneACCESS table with in-frame rearrangements only. Some clones are missing; in checked studies, unresolved V genes explain under half, and the rest has no known cause. The sample profile shows tens of thousands of clones; about 80% of them were found once. The ten largest make up roughly 10% of the sample. Sequenced here: peripheral blood, sampled from a patient treated with radiotherapy plus ipilimumab. All receptors derive from a human donor with non-small cell lung cancer who had a complete response to radiotherapy plus ipilimumab.

This clone is a singleton in its sample. The chain carries TRBV19 and TRBJ1-2, with a tentative D call TRBD1 (6 bases). The CDR3 is made up of 14 amino acids. CDR1 and CDR2 (germline): LNHDA, SQIVND (reference sequence). V was trimmed by 3 bases and J by 5 bases, leaving 13 bases between them. CDR3 nucleotides: TGTGCCAGTAGTATCTTCGGGACACCTTATGGCTACACCTTC. This gives the protein CASSIFGTPYGYTF.

This chain uses TRBV28 with TRBJ1-2; D gene uncertain. The CDR3 totals 12 residues. CDR1 is MDHEN and CDR2 is SYDVKM in the germline V gene. Trimming took off 3 bases at V and 3 bases at J, with 5 bases between the two ends. The CDR3 loop reads CASSLGYYGYTF. For the CDR3, the DNA is TGTGCCAGCAGTTTGGGGTACTATGGCTACACCTTC.

J is TRBJ1-1 and V is TRBV28; perhaps TRBD1 as D (5 bases). Germline CDR1 is MDHEN and CDR2 is SYDVKM. V was trimmed by 6 bases and J by 7 bases, leaving 15 bases between them. CDR3 length equals 13 residues. The CDR3 nucleotides are TGTGCCAGCAGCGAAAACGGGGGGGGTGAAGCTTTCTTT. Protein sequence: CASSENGGGEAFF. Variable domain in full (rest from reference TRBV28 and TRBJ1-1): DVKVTQSSRYLVKRTGEKVFLECVQDMDHENMFWYRQDPGLGLRLIYFSYDVKMKEKGDIPEGYSVSREKKERFSLILESASTNQTSMYLCASSENGGGEAFFGQGTRLTVV.

The CDR3: CASSYGAGANTDTQYF. The CDR3 nucleotides are TGTGCCAGCAGTTACGGTGCAGGGGCTAACACAGATACGCAGTATTTT. The chain has TRBV6-6 and TRBJ2-3; maybe TRBD1 (6 bases). The CDR3 is made up of 16 amino acids. From germline, CDR1 is MNHNY and CDR2 SVGAGI (reference sequence). Between the trimmed V and J ends, which lost 2 bases and 2 bases, there was a span of 14 bases.

The V and J genes are TRBV5-1 and TRBJ2-1; 7 nucleotides line up with TRBD2. V shed 5 bases, J shed 6 bases, and the junction held 8 bases outside the gene matches. The CDR3 extends over 14 amino acids. Looked up from germline, CDR1 is SGHRS and CDR2 is YFSETQ. The CDR3 DNA reads TGCGCCAGCAGTAGGTGGGAGGGCGGCAATGAGCAGTTCTTC. This sequence encodes CASSRWEGGNEQFF.

J is TRBJ1-1 and V is TRBV20-1; D might be TRBD1 (6 bases). V lost 6 bases and J lost 8, with 13 bases in between. The germline gives CDR1 DFQATT, CDR2 SNEGSKA (reference sequence). The CDR3 runs to 11 residues. The CDR3 coding sequence is TGCAGTGCACCCCAAGGGGGAGAAGCTTTCTTT. Translation: CSAPQGGEAFF.

The rearrangement uses TRBV2 and TRBJ1-6, with a weak D call TRBD1 (5 bases). The germline gives CDR1 SNHLY, CDR2 FYNNEI. Trimming left V 7 bases short and J 10 bases short, with 20 bases between. This CDR3 region has 15 residues. The CDR3 coding sequence is TGTGCCAGCAAAAGATTCGGCAGGGACGACTCACCCCTCCACTTT. This encodes CASKRFGRDDSPLHF. The variable domain in full, completed from reference TRBV2 and TRBJ1-6, reads EPEVTQTPSHQVTQMGQEVILRCVPISNHLYFYWYRQILGQKVEFLVSFYNNEISEKSEIFDDQFSVERPDGSNFTLKIRSTKLEDSAMYFCASKRFGRDDSPLHFGNGTRLTVT.

V and J are TRBV19 and TRBJ1-1; 12 bases fit TRBD1. The CDR3 is made up of 15 amino acids. In germline, CDR1 is LNHDA, CDR2 SQIVND (reference sequence). After removal of 4 bases from V and 5 bases from J, the junction contained 5 bases not matched to a gene. CDR3 sequence: CASSKGQGAWTEAFF. The CDR3 coding sequence is TGTGCCAGTAGTAAGGGACAGGGGGCTTGGACTGAAGCTTTCTTT.

The rearrangement uses TRBV4-3 and TRBJ2-2; 9 bases are shared with TRBD1. J lost 4 bases, V lost 2 bases, and 2 bases had no gene match. The CDR3 is made up of 15 amino acids. Per the germline V gene, CDR1 is LGHNA and CDR2 is YSLEER. This chain's CDR3 is CASSQPQGATGELFF. The CDR3 bases are TGCGCCAGCAGCCAACCACAGGGGGCCACCGGGGAGCTGTTTTTT.

V usage is TRBV13 and J usage is TRBJ2-2; possible D gene TRBD2, 5 bases. V lost 5 bases, J lost 6 bases, and 13 bases lay in between. The CDR3 has 14 amino acids. CDR1 and CDR2 from the germline V gene are PRHDT and FYEKMQ (reference sequence). CDR3 nucleotides: TGTGCCAGCAGCGTGGGATTCGGGGCCGGGGAGCTGTTTTTT. It codes for CASSVGFGAGELFF.

This sequence joins TRBV18 and TRBJ2-1; 8 bases are a match to TRBD2. CDR1 is KGHSH and CDR2 is LQKENI in the germline V gene. The junction had 3 bases not matched to a gene; V was cut back by 2 bases and J by 0 bases. CDR3 size: 16 residues. The CDR3 DNA reads as TGTGCCAGCTCACCAGGCGGGGGGAGCTCCTACAATGAGCAGTTCTTC. This gives the protein CASSPGGGSSYNEQFF.

The chain links TRBV10-2 to TRBJ1-1; 11 bases map to TRBD1. Trimming removed 7 bases from V and 8 bases from J; junction bases left unmatched: 9. This CDR3 is built from 14 residues. The germline V gene has CDR1 WSHSY and CDR2 SAAADI. Written as DNA, the CDR3 is TGCGCCAGCACCACGGACAGGGGGCTCCGAGAAGCTTTCTTT. Protein product: CASTTDRGLREAFF.

In nucleotides, the CDR3 is TGTGCCAGTAGTCAAGGGACAGGGGGCATTGGAGCGGGTAATGAAAAACTGTTTTTT. This encodes CASSQGTGGIGAGNEKLFF. V is TRBV19 and J is TRBJ1-4; 12 bases are shared with TRBD1. The CDR3 spans 19 residues. Per germline, CDR1 LNHDA and CDR2 SQIVND (reference sequence). V shed 5 bases and J 4 bases; nucleotides not matched to a gene: 14.

This chain's CDR3 is CASSRAAGSETQYF. The CDR3 nucleotides read TGTGCCAGTAGCCGGGCAGCTGGTTCAGAGACCCAGTACTTC. The rearrangement uses TRBV2 and TRBJ2-5, with D unclear. The CDR3 has 14 residues. Germline values: CDR1 SNHLY, CDR2 FYNNEI. V was cut by 9 bases and J by 4 bases, with 18 bases left in between.

In nucleotides, the CDR3 is TGCGCCAGCAGCCAAGACAGGGGAAGGCAGCCCCAGCATTTT. Its protein product is CASSQDRGRQPQHF. The chain is built from TRBV4-3 and TRBJ1-5; TRBD1 might be the D (6 bases). Trimming shortened V by 0 bases and J by 7 bases, and 10 bases separated the two germline ends. Germline V CDR1 and CDR2: LGHNA, YSLEER. The CDR3 has 14 amino acids.

This clone was counted a single time. This chain links TRBV7-9 with TRBJ1-2; maybe TRBD1 (5 bases). This CDR3 is built from 14 residues. V shed 6 bases and J shed 8 bases, with 19 bases lying between them. The germline V gene encodes CDR1 SEHNR and CDR2 FQNEAQ (reference sequence). The CDR3 region has the DNA TGTGCCAGCAGAAGAGGGGCCTCTTCGGGCGGCTACACCTTC. This encodes CASRRGASSGGYTF.

The chain recombines TRBV7-9 with TRBJ2-5, with D hard to call. This CDR3 contains 13 residues. Germline loops: CDR1 SEHNR, CDR2 FQNEAQ (reference sequence). The V end was cut by 5 bases, the J end by 5 bases, with 12 bases between. The CDR3 bases are TGTGCCAGCAGCACATGGGCCGGGGAGACCCAGTACTTC. This sequence encodes CASSTWAGETQYF.

V gene TRBV30 combines with J gene TRBJ2-5; weak D call: TRBD1 (6 bases). Germline values: CDR1 GTSNPN, CDR2 SVGIG (reference sequence). V lost 1 base to trimming and J lost 0 bases, with 21 bases between them. This CDR3 region has 18 residues. The CDR3 is CAWSALPSQTGYQETQYF. The CDR3, as DNA: TGTGCCTGGAGTGCCCTTCCATCCCAAACAGGGTACCAAGAGACCCAGTACTTC.

The chain combines TRBV5-5 with TRBJ2-1, with 9 bases lining up with TRBD2. Germline CDR1 SGHKS, CDR2 YYEKEE (reference sequence). The CDR3 covers 14 residues. V shed 4 bases and J 6 bases; nucleotides not matched to a gene: 5. The CDR3 nucleotides read TGTGCCAGCAGCCCGATTAGCGGGGGCAATGAGCAGTTCTTC. Its translation is CASSPISGGNEQFF.

The chain recombines TRBV5-1 with TRBJ2-3; tentatively, D is TRBD2 (6 bases). Trimming pared 4 bases from V and 6 bases from J, leaving 15 bases between. Germline V lookup: CDR1 SGHRS, CDR2 YFSETQ. CDR3 size: 14 residues. CDR3 sequence reads: CASSVAGSPDTQYF. The CDR3 coding sequence is TGCGCCAGCAGCGTGGCCGGGAGCCCGGATACGCAGTATTTT.

On this clone itself: This sample includes further DNA sequences coding for the same CDR3. The chain is built from TRBV11-3 and TRBJ1-2, with no clear D. Germline V CDR1 and CDR2: SGHNT, YENEEA. The CDR3 spans 17 residues. The V gene lost 2 bases and the J gene lost 0 bases, with 16 bases spanning the gap. CDR3 in amino acids: CASSLISYAGANYGYTF. The CDR3 DNA reads as TGTGCCAGCAGCTTAATCTCCTACGCAGGAGCTAACTATGGCTACACCTTC.